This passage covers 2 T cell receptor beta chains from one sample sequenced in a study of blood T cell repertoires in COVID-19. Assay used: immunoSEQ multiplex PCR; TCRdb lists only in-frame clones, some missing. The top ten hold 0.45% to 0.6% of the sample, which has roughly 150,000 clones, 80% seen once. The sequenced material came from peripheral blood. Receptors originate from a man aged 55 to 70 with acute or convalescent COVID-19.

The V gene is TRBV4-2, the J gene TRBJ1-3; tentative D call: TRBD1 (6 bases). CDR1 is LGHNA and CDR2 is YNFKEQ in the germline V gene. Trimming pared 2 bases from V and 4 bases from J, leaving 21 bases between. CDR3 length equals 18 residues. This CDR3 reads CASSQLIAGTSIGNTIYF. Written as DNA, the CDR3 is TGTGCCAGCAGCCAACTTATCGCCGGGACAAGCATCGGAAACACCATATATTTT.

The rearrangement joins TRBV30 to TRBJ2-5, with TRBD2 as a possible D gene (6 bases). This CDR3 spans 12 amino acids. The V end was cut by 5 bases, the J end by 5 bases, with 12 bases between. From germline, CDR1 is GTSNPN and CDR2 SVGIG (reference sequence). CDR3 in amino acids: CAWSGERETQYF. Written as DNA, the CDR3 is TGTGCCTGGTCGGGGGAGAGGGAGACCCAGTACTTC.